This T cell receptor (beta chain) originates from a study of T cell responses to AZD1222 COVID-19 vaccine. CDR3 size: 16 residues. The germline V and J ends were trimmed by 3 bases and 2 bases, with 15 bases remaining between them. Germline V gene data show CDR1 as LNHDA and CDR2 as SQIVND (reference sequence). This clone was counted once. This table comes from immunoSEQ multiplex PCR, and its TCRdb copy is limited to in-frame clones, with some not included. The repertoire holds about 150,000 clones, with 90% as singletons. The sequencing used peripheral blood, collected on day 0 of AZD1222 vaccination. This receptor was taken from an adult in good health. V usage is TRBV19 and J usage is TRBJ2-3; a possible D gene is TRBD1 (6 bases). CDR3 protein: CASSISSRGLTDTQYF. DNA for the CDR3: TGTGCCAGTAGTATCAGTAGCAGGGGCCTCACAGATACGCAGTATTTT.